This TCR beta chain was sequenced for a study of blood T cell repertoires in COVID-19. Per the original data handling: Amplifying reference gene primers gave estimates of nucleated cell counts. TCRdb's table, derived via immunoSEQ multiplex PCR, lists solely in-frame clones and lacks some. The V and J calls and clone size were taken over from that table, and D and trimming were inferred from the DNA. Of 220,000 or so clones in the sample, approximately 78% were seen once. The CDR3 loop spans 14 amino acids. Trimming stripped 5 bases from V and 1 base from J, with 11 bases between. CDR1 is SGHTA and CDR2 is FQGNSA in the germline V gene.

Material: peripheral blood. The gene calls are TRBV7-2 and TRBJ1-1, with D hard to call. The origin of this receptor is a woman of 80 years or more with COVID-19, enrolled during active disease. CDR3 nucleotides: TGTGCCAGCAGCGCCCGCACGGGGAACACTGAAGCTTTCTTT. Its protein product is CASSARTGNTEAFF.